A single sample gave rise to the 32 T cell receptor beta chains below, sequenced in a study of blood T cell repertoires in COVID-19. Profiled with immunoSEQ multiplex PCR; TCRdb holds only in-frame clones, not every one. This table has some 170,000 clones, 82% appearing once. Sequences were obtained from peripheral blood. All receptors come from a woman aged 70-85 years with acute or convalescent COVID-19.

The chain recombines TRBV9 with TRBJ2-3; 7 bases are a match to TRBD1. The CDR3 consists of 15 residues. V lost 4 bases, J lost 1 base, and 6 bases stayed unmatched. Per the germline V gene, CDR1 is SGDLS and CDR2 is YYNGEE. The CDR3 coding sequence is TGTGCCAGCAGCCTCAATACAGGGGGCACAGATACGCAGTATTTT. The encoded protein is CASSLNTGGTDTQYF.

The chain is built from TRBV28 and TRBJ1-2, with TRBD1 matching over 9 bases. Germline CDR1 MDHEN, CDR2 SYDVKM. The J segment lost 5 bases and the V segment lost 5 bases, leaving 6 bases of the junction unmatched. The CDR3 is 14 amino acids. The CDR3: CASSVPGQGYGYTF. In DNA form, the CDR3 reads TGTGCCAGCAGTGTCCCGGGACAGGGTTATGGCTACACCTTC.

J is TRBJ2-2 and V is TRBV19; 7 nucleotides align to TRBD2. Germline-derived CDR1 and CDR2 are LNHDA and SQIVND (reference sequence). Germline trimming cut 7 bases from V and 4 bases from J; bases unmatched to any gene: 12. The CDR3 sequence is 16 residues long. This CDR3 reads CASTLSGGRGTGELFF. In DNA form, the CDR3 reads TGTGCCAGTACCCTGTCCGGCGGGAGAGGCACCGGGGAGCTGTTTTTT.

This chain uses TRBV19 with TRBJ1-1, with D perhaps matching TRBD1 (6 bases). With 7 bases removed from V and 0 bases from J, the gap between germline ends came to 12 bases. Germline CDR1 LNHDA, CDR2 SQIVND (reference sequence). This CDR3 spans 14 amino acids. CDR3 sequence reads: CASIGGPMNTEAFF. The CDR3 DNA reads as TGTGCCAGTATCGGGGGGCCGATGAACACTGAAGCTTTCTTT.

This chain links TRBV28 with TRBJ1-1; weak D call: TRBD1 (5 bases). Per germline, CDR1 MDHEN and CDR2 SYDVKM. This CDR3 is 12 amino acids long. Between the trimmed V and J ends, which lost 2 bases and 5 bases, there was a span of 6 bases. CDR3 loop: CASSLAGTEAFF. DNA of the CDR3: TGTGCCAGCAGTTTAGCAGGGACTGAAGCTTTCTTT.

The chain joins TRBV7-2 to TRBJ1-3; TRBD1 is a possible D gene (5 bases). This CDR3 is built from 15 residues. V was pared by 5 bases and J by 7 bases, with 18 bases between. Germline assignment: CDR1 SGHTA and CDR2 FQGNSA. CDR3 in amino acids: CASSPRVVPGNTIYF. CDR3 bases: TGTGCCAGCAGCCCCCGAGTGGTTCCAGGGAACACCATATATTTT.

The chain uses TRBV27 and TRBJ1-6; D remains unclear. V gave up 7 bases and J gave up 9 bases, with 22 bases separating them. Germline V gene data show CDR1 as MNHEY and CDR2 as SMNVEV (reference sequence). The CDR3 length is 16 residues. The CDR3 is CASNRGPPVRSSPLHF. In DNA, the CDR3 is TGTGCCAGCAATCGCGGGCCCCCTGTACGAAGTTCACCCCTCCACTTT.

This sequence joins TRBV5-1 and TRBJ2-1, with 7 bases lining up with TRBD1. This CDR3 region has 20 residues. Losses at the gene ends were 3 bases for V and 9 bases for J; bases not matched to a gene: 27. CDR1 and CDR2 (germline): SGHRS, YFSETQ. DNA of the CDR3: TGCGCCAGCAGCTCTTGGCCGACAGGGACCCAACCCCACGAGCTGTTTGAGCAGTTCTTC. This codes for CASSSWPTGTQPHELFEQFF.

The chain recombines TRBV6-6 with TRBJ2-1, with D possibly TRBD2 on 6 matching bases. Germline-derived CDR1 and CDR2 are MNHNY and SVGAGI (reference sequence). Trimming pared 5 bases from V and 1 base from J, leaving 9 bases between. This CDR3 has 14 residues. The CDR3 region is CASSLGGSYNEQFF. The CDR3 nucleotides read TGTGCCAGCAGTCTGGGGGGTTCCTACAATGAGCAGTTCTTC.

In its sample, this clone was seen a few times. The chain is built from TRBV7-9 and TRBJ2-1, with TRBD2 identical over 11 bases. Germline CDR1 and CDR2: SEHNR and FQNEAQ (reference sequence). The V and J ends lost 5 bases and 7 bases, in that order; junction bases with no gene match: 10. This CDR3 comprises 16 residues. The CDR3 DNA sequence: TGTGCCAGCAGCCCCCGTGGGGCTAGCGGGAGGAATGAGCAGTTCTTC. Protein: CASSPRGASGRNEQFF. Variable domain in full (rest from reference TRBV7-9 and TRBJ2-1): DTGVSQNPRHKITKRGQNVTFRCDPISEHNRLYWYRQTLGQGPEFLTYFQNEAQLEKSRLLSDRFSAERPKGSFSTLEIQRTEQGDSAMYLCASSPRGASGRNEQFFGPGTRLTVL.

This sequence joins TRBV4-2 and TRBJ1-5, with D maybe TRBD1 (6 bases). V lost 0 bases and J 9 bases, leaving 9 bases between the germline ends. The CDR3 sequence is 13 residues long. Germline lookup yields CDR1 LGHNA and CDR2 YNFKEQ. The CDR3 DNA is TGTGCCAGCAGCCAAGACAGGGGAACGCCCCAGCATTTT. Translating gives CASSQDRGTPQHF.

This sequence joins TRBV28 and TRBJ1-6; 7 nucleotides align to TRBD1. Per the germline V gene, CDR1 is MDHEN and CDR2 is SYDVKM. V was clipped by 7 bases and J by 6 bases; unmatched bases: 6. This CDR3 is built from 14 residues. CDR3 sequence reads: CASIDRASNSPLHF. CDR3 bases: TGTGCCAGCATAGACAGGGCCTCTAATTCACCCCTCCACTTT.

This chain connects TRBV7-3 to TRBJ2-2; D perhaps matches TRBD2 (5 bases). This CDR3 is built from 15 residues. Trimming left V 4 bases short and J 0 bases short, with 9 bases between. From germline, CDR1 is SGHTA and CDR2 FQGTGA. This CDR3 is CASSSDGTNTGELFF. The CDR3 DNA follows: TGTGCCAGCAGCTCGGACGGGACGAACACCGGGGAGCTGTTTTTT.

This rearrangement joins TRBV12-5 to TRBJ1-1, with D uncertain. The V and J ends lost 7 bases and 4 bases respectively, with 16 bases between them. The germline V gene encodes CDR1 LGHNT and CDR2 FRNRAP. This CDR3 has 14 amino acids. The CDR3 sequence is CASAFTQDSTEAFF. CDR3 bases: TGTGCTAGTGCCTTCACCCAGGATAGCACTGAAGCTTTCTTT.

The chain combines TRBV9 with TRBJ2-5; 9 nucleotides match TRBD2. This CDR3 has 16 residues. The V gene end was trimmed by 0 bases and the J gene end by 2 bases; junction bases not matched to a gene: 5. Germline-derived CDR1 and CDR2 are SGDLS and YYNGEE. The CDR3 is CASSVASRGGQETQYF. The CDR3 DNA follows: TGTGCCAGCAGCGTAGCCTCGCGGGGGGGACAAGAGACCCAGTACTTC.

The DNA for the CDR3 is TGTGCCAGCAGCGTATCTAGCGGTTACACAGATACGCAGTATTTT. Protein sequence: CASSVSSGYTDTQYF. This chain connects TRBV9 to TRBJ2-3; the match to TRBD2 covers 7 bases. V trimming: 1 base; J trimming: 2 bases; junction bases outside the gene matches: 4. Germline V gives CDR1 SGDLS, CDR2 YYNGEE. The CDR3 spans 15 residues.

The genes are TRBV6-5 and TRBJ1-5; 7 bases match TRBD1. Trimming cost V 8 bases and J 4 bases; bases outside gene matches: 5. CDR3 size: 13 residues. The germline V gene has CDR1 MNHEY and CDR2 SVGAGI. CDR3 protein: CASENRGNQPQHF. CDR3 in DNA: TGTGCCAGCGAGAACAGGGGAAATCAGCCCCAGCATTTT.

A few counts support this clone. The V call is TRBV30, the J call TRBJ1-1, with a weak D call TRBD1 (5 bases). Trimming shortened V by 3 bases and J by 5 bases, and 13 bases separated the two germline ends. The CDR3 runs 13 residues. The V gene's germline CDR1 is GTSNPN and CDR2 SVGIG (reference sequence). The CDR3 reads CAWRGRVRTEAFF. In DNA form, the CDR3 reads TGTGCCTGGAGGGGCAGGGTTAGGACTGAAGCTTTCTTT.

CDR3 DNA: TGTGCCAGCAGTATATCAGGCAATCAGCCCCAGCATTTT. This encodes CASSISGNQPQHF. The V call is TRBV6-5, the J call TRBJ1-5, with D unresolved. Trimming pared 5 bases from V and 2 bases from J, leaving 7 bases between. The length of the CDR3 is 13 residues. CDR1 MNHEY and CDR2 SVGAGI come from the germline V gene.

CDR3 sequence: CASSYPGGQLLYGYTF. Written as DNA, the CDR3 is TGTGCCAGCAGCTATCCCGGGGGACAGCTCCTCTATGGCTACACCTTC. V is TRBV5-4 and J is TRBJ1-2; 7 nucleotides match TRBD1. V dropped 3 bases and J dropped 4; count of bases not matched to a gene: 12. The CDR3 contains 16 residues. In germline, CDR1 is SGHNT, CDR2 YYREEE (reference sequence).

The chain couples TRBV30 to TRBJ1-4; D might be TRBD1 (6 bases). V was pared by 3 bases and J by 6 bases, with 17 bases between. CDR3 length: 15 residues. Germline CDR1 GTSNPN, CDR2 SVGIG (reference sequence). CDR3 sequence reads: CAWRSGARVDEKLFF. CDR3 bases: TGTGCCTGGAGATCAGGGGCCAGGGTGGATGAAAAACTGTTTTTT.

The chain couples TRBV28 to TRBJ2-7, with 7 bases matching TRBD2. Germline CDR1 reads MDHEN; CDR2 reads SYDVKM. This CDR3 region has 14 residues. V shed 5 bases, J shed 4 bases, and the junction held 8 bases outside the gene matches. CDR3 coding DNA: TGTGCCAGCAGTCCTCCGGGACTACCATACGAGCAGTACTTC. Protein: CASSPPGLPYEQYF. Supplemented by reference TRBV28 and TRBJ2-7, the full variable domain reads DVKVTQSSRYLVKRTGEKVFLECVQDMDHENMFWYRQDPGLGLRLIYFSYDVKMKEKGDIPEGYSVSREKKERFSLILESASTNQTSMYLCASSPPGLPYEQYFGPGTRLTVT.

V gene TRBV28 combines with J gene TRBJ2-3, with TRBD2 matching 8 bases. Germline trimming cut 1 base from V and 5 bases from J; bases unmatched to any gene: 8. CDR1 and CDR2 from the germline V gene are MDHEN and SYDVKM. CDR3 length: 16 residues. Written as DNA, the CDR3 is TGTGCCAGCAGTTTATATCTCGGGGGGGTTAGAGATACGCAGTATTTT. Protein sequence: CASSLYLGGVRDTQYF.

V usage is TRBV5-5 and J usage is TRBJ2-1, with TRBD1 matching 9 bases. Germline CDR1 reads SGHKS; CDR2 reads YYEKEE (reference sequence). The CDR3 extends over 16 amino acids. Trimming removed 4 bases from V and 6 bases from J; junction bases left unmatched: 11. CDR3 protein: CASSLKTGGGFNEQFF. CDR3 sequence (DNA): TGTGCCAGCAGCCTCAAGACAGGGGGTGGGTTCAATGAGCAGTTCTTC.

The J gene is TRBJ1-4, the V gene TRBV29-1; 9 bases are shared with TRBD1. With V trimmed by 5 bases and J by 1 base, 8 bases remained unmatched. The CDR3 sequence is 16 residues long. Per the germline V gene, CDR1 is SQVTM and CDR2 is ANQGSEA. In nucleotides, the CDR3 is TGCAGCGTTTACAGGGGGCAAGGTGGAACTAATGAAAAACTGTTTTTT. Its translation: CSVYRGQGGTNEKLFF.

This chain connects TRBV7-2 to TRBJ2-3, with 8 positions matching TRBD2. The CDR3 has 13 residues. V lost 5 bases, J lost 5 bases, and 3 bases stayed unmatched. Germline loops: CDR1 SGHTA, CDR2 FQGNSA. Here the CDR3 DNA reads TGTGCCAGCAGCCTTCTAGCGGGAGATACGCAGTATTTT. Protein sequence: CASSLLAGDTQYF.

This sequence joins TRBV28 and TRBJ2-2, with D unresolved. V lost 3 bases, J lost 8 bases, and 7 bases lay in between. Germline assignment: CDR1 MDHEN and CDR2 SYDVKM. This CDR3 contains 12 residues. The CDR3 DNA is TGTGCCAGCAGTTTGAGCAAGGGGGAGCTGTTTTTT. This encodes CASSLSKGELFF.

Here the CDR3 reads CASSPPSYNEQFF. In nucleotides, the CDR3 is TGTGCCAGCTCACCACCTAGCTACAATGAGCAGTTCTTC. V usage is TRBV18 and J usage is TRBJ2-1; no clear D gene. V lost 0 bases and J 3 bases, leaving 3 bases between the germline ends. CDR1 is KGHSH, CDR2 LQKENI, per germline. The CDR3 is made up of 13 amino acids. Supplemented by reference TRBV18 and TRBJ2-1, the full variable domain reads NAGVMQNPRHLVRRRGQEARLRCSPMKGHSHVYWYRQLPEEGLKFMVYLQKENIIDESGMPKERFSAEFPKEGPSILRIQQVVRGDSAAYFCASSPPSYNEQFFGPGTRLTVL.

Note on this clone: This specimen includes other DNA sequences encoding the same CDR3. The chain couples TRBV12-3 or TRBV12-4 to TRBJ1-1; perhaps TRBD1 as D (5 bases). The CDR3 has 13 residues. V was clipped by 4 bases and J by 2 bases, with 8 bases between them. The CDR3 protein is CASSWGRNTEAFF. The CDR3 region has the DNA TGTGCCAGCAGTTGGGGCAGAAACACTGAAGCTTTCTTT.

The genes are TRBV28 and TRBJ2-3; D unclear. V was pared by 7 bases and J by 4 bases, with 12 bases between. Germline CDR1 and CDR2: MDHEN and SYDVKM. The CDR3 sequence is 13 residues long. In DNA, the CDR3 is TGTGCCAGCACTTCATGGGCTGCAGATACGCAGTATTTT. Translated, it gives CASTSWAADTQYF.

The V gene is TRBV18, the J gene TRBJ2-1; TRBD2 aligns across 13 bases. The CDR3 is made up of 15 amino acids. Looked up from germline, CDR1 is KGHSH and CDR2 is LQKENI. V gave up 2 bases and J gave up 8 bases; unmatched junction bases: 3. The CDR3: CASSPAGLAGDEQFF. CDR3 in DNA: TGTGCCAGCTCACCAGCCGGACTAGCGGGAGATGAGCAGTTCTTC.

This chain links TRBV14 with TRBJ2-7, with D perhaps TRBD1 (5 bases). Trimming removed 2 bases at V and 4 bases at J, with 12 bases between. CDR3 length: 14 amino acids. CDR1 is SGHDN, CDR2 FVKESK, per germline. DNA for the CDR3: TGTGCCAGCAGCCAACAGGGTTTAATTTACGAGCAGTACTTC. Its translation: CASSQQGLIYEQYF.